This TCR beta chain was captured by sequencing in a study of T-cell memory formation after mild COVID-19. Study summary: TCR clustering was largely donor specific. Regarding the study as a whole: Memory sampled before infection contained some responding clones, suggesting cross-reactive memory joined.

TCR alpha and TCR beta cDNA libraries carrying sample barcodes and UMIs were produced by 5'RACE using constant-segment primers. From the 5' RACE reads, TCRdb called clonotypes with MiXCR, one entry per CDR3 protein. There are roughly 240,000 distinct CDR3 sequences in the sample; roughly 16% occur only once, and around a fifth lies in the top ten. CDR3 size: 14 residues. V gave up 2 bases and J gave up 2 bases, with 9 bases separating them. CDR1 is SGHAT and CDR2 is FQNNGV in the germline V gene. There are a few counts of this clonotype. Its antigen is undetermined. The chain employs TRBV11-2 and TRBJ2-5, with unresolved D. This TCR derives from a man between 18 and 35 years old who had mild COVID-19 (a few samples of this study predate the infection). Cell type and time point are not known. Sequenced material: PBMCs or a T cell subset sorted from them (not recorded which). The CDR3 bases are TGTGCCAGCAGCTTACTAGTCGTTCAAGAGACCCAGTACTTC. Amino acids: CASSLLVVQETQYF.